Listed below are T cell receptor beta chains from one sample, sequenced in a study of T cell responses to AZD1222 COVID-19 vaccine. TCRdb keeps only in-frame clones here, not all; method: immunoSEQ multiplex PCR. The table includes more than 80,000 clones, less than 95% detected once. Sequencing used peripheral blood, obtained 28 days after the second AZD1222 dose. The receptor source for this set is an adult who received the AZD1222 COVID-19 vaccine. Both conserved end residues are part of each CDR3. D genes are given only for firm matches. Rows give clone size only sometimes, using once, few, many, or a class for an expanded clone.

CDR3 DNA: TGTGCCACCAGCAATCGCCGGGGGAATTCACCCCTCCACTTT
CDR3 protein: CATSNRRGNSPLHF
V gene: TRBV15
clone size: NA
D gene: NA
J gene: TRBJ1-6

CDR3 DNA: TGTGCCATCAGTGAGCCCTCAGGGGCCCACCTTAAGAACACTGAAGCTTTCTTT
CDR3 protein: CAISEPSGAHLKNTEAFF
V gene: TRBV10-3
clone size: once
D gene: NA
J gene: TRBJ1-1

CDR3 DNA: TGCAGCGTTGACGGGACTAGCAGGGGGGAGCTGTTTTTT
CDR3 protein: CSVDGTSRGELFF
V gene: TRBV29-1
clone size: NA
D gene: TRBD2
J gene: TRBJ2-2

CDR3 DNA: TGTGCCACCGGTCAGGGGGCAAACGGCAATCAGCCCCAGCATTTT
CDR3 protein: CATGQGANGNQPQHF
V gene: TRBV15
clone size: NA
D gene: TRBD1
J gene: TRBJ1-5

CDR3 DNA: TGTGCCAGTAGTCCGGGACAGGGGGCAGGTACGCAGTATTTT
CDR3 protein: CASSPGQGAGTQYF
V gene: TRBV19
clone size: once
D gene: TRBD1
J gene: TRBJ2-3

CDR3 DNA: TGTGCCAGCAGCTCCGGGACAGATGGTAACTATGGCTACACCTTC
CDR3 protein: CASSSGTDGNYGYTF
V gene: TRBV7-8
clone size: NA
D gene: TRBD1
J gene: TRBJ1-2

CDR3 DNA: TGTGCCACCAAAGGGGGTTGGGGCGTCGGGACAGGGGCGGCTGGCTACACCTTC
CDR3 protein: CATKGGWGVGTGAAGYTF
V gene: TRBV15
clone size: NA
D gene: TRBD1
J gene: TRBJ1-2

CDR3 DNA: TGTGCCAGAGCCTCGATCAGGGAGTTCAATGAGCAGTTCTTC
CDR3 protein: CARASIREFNEQFF
V gene: TRBV5-3
clone size: NA
D gene: NA
J gene: TRBJ2-1

CDR3 DNA: TGCGCCAGCAGCCAAGATGAGGGGGGGTTATACGAGCAGTACTTC
CDR3 protein: CASSQDEGGLYEQYF
V gene: TRBV4-3
clone size: NA
D gene: NA
J gene: TRBJ2-7

CDR3 DNA: TGTGCCAGTAGTATAGGGTCTAGCGGGGGGCTCACGTACTTC
CDR3 protein: CASSIGSSGGLTYF
V gene: TRBV19
clone size: NA
D gene: TRBD2
J gene: TRBJ2-5

CDR3 DNA: TGTGCCAGCAGCCAAGGCATAAGTCGGACTAGAGGGTTCTACGAGCAGTACTTC
CDR3 protein: CASSQGISRTRGFYEQYF
V gene: TRBV4-2
clone size: NA
D gene: TRBD2
J gene: TRBJ2-7

CDR3 DNA: TGTGCCAGCAGCTTGCTAGCGGGGGAAACGGACACCGGGGAGCTGTTTTTT
CDR3 protein: CASSLLAGETDTGELFF
V gene: TRBV11-3
clone size: NA
D gene: TRBD2
J gene: TRBJ2-2

CDR3 DNA: TGTGCCAGCAGCGTAGAGTCAGGGAAGGGCACCGGGGAGCTGTTTTTT
CDR3 protein: CASSVESGKGTGELFF
V gene: TRBV9
clone size: once
D gene: NA
J gene: TRBJ2-2

CDR3 DNA: TGTGCCAGCAGCCCGCACGGAGGCACAGATACGCAGTATTTT
CDR3 protein: CASSPHGGTDTQYF
V gene: TRBV11-3
clone size: NA
D gene: NA
J gene: TRBJ2-3

CDR3 DNA: TGTGCCAGCAGTTATTGGCGGGCCGAGGACGAGACCCAGTACTTC
CDR3 protein: CASSYWRAEDETQYF
V gene: TRBV6-2/TRBV6-3
clone size: NA
D gene: NA
J gene: TRBJ2-5

CDR3 DNA: TGTGCCAGTAGTTGGACTCAGAACACTGAAGCTTTCTTT
CDR3 protein: CASSWTQNTEAFF
V gene: TRBV19
clone size: NA
D gene: NA
J gene: TRBJ1-1

CDR3 DNA: TGTGCCAGCAGCTTAACTGCAGGTCACATGAACACTGAAGCTTTCTTT
CDR3 protein: CASSLTAGHMNTEAFF
V gene: TRBV7-3
clone size: NA
D gene: NA
J gene: TRBJ1-1

CDR3 DNA: TGTGCCAGTAGTATTAGTCGACGGCAGAGCTCCTACAATGAGCAGTTCTTC
CDR3 protein: CASSISRRQSSYNEQFF
V gene: TRBV19
clone size: NA
D gene: NA
J gene: TRBJ2-1

CDR3 DNA: TGTGCCAGCAGCGGGACAGGTCGGAGCTACGAGCAGTACTTC
CDR3 protein: CASSGTGRSYEQYF
V gene: TRBV6-2/TRBV6-3
clone size: few
D gene: TRBD1
J gene: TRBJ2-7

CDR3 DNA: TGTGCCAGCAGCGTAGGCAGCGGGGGGGCCCCAGAGACCCAGTACTTC
CDR3 protein: CASSVGSGGAPETQYF
V gene: TRBV9
clone size: once
D gene: TRBD2
J gene: TRBJ2-5

CDR3 DNA: TGTGCCAGCAGTTTCGCAGGGAACACTGAAGCTTTCTTT
CDR3 protein: CASSFAGNTEAFF
V gene: TRBV12-3/TRBV12-4
clone size: NA
D gene: NA
J gene: TRBJ1-1

CDR3 DNA: TGTGCCAGCAGCTTAGGGGACAGTCTCAATCAGCCCCAGCATTTT
CDR3 protein: CASSLGDSLNQPQHF
V gene: TRBV7-2
clone size: NA
D gene: TRBD1
J gene: TRBJ1-5